Below are 2 T cell receptor beta chains sequenced from a single sample in a study of T-cell memory formation after mild COVID-19. Using its own MiXCR run on the 5' RACE reads, TCRdb lists one record per CDR3 protein. The sample lists about 180,000 distinct CDR3 sequences, more than 15% seen once, with approximately 2.1% in the top ten. Material: PBMCs or a T cell subset sorted from them (not recorded which). Receptor source: an adult woman who had mild COVID-19 (a few samples of this study predate the infection). Cell type and time point are not known.

The gene calls are TRBV3-1 and TRBJ2-5; D is perhaps TRBD2 (5 bases). Germline V lookup: CDR1 LGHDT, CDR2 YNNKEL (reference sequence). This CDR3 comprises 16 residues. V was shortened by 4 bases and J by 1 base, with 16 bases between the two germline ends. CDR3: CASSRSGLNRQETQYF. The CDR3 DNA is TGTGCCAGCAGCCGCAGCGGACTGAACCGCCAAGAGACCCAGTACTTC.

The chain combines TRBV24-1 with TRBJ2-1; 11 bases align to TRBD2. CDR3 length equals 18 residues. Germline V CDR1 and CDR2: KGHDR, SFDVKD. Trimming removed 6 bases from V and 10 bases from J; junction bases left unmatched: 19. The CDR3 coding sequence is TGTGCCACCAGTCGGCGGCCTAGCGGGAGGAGTCCTACAATCGAGCAGTTCTTC. As protein: CATSRRPSGRSPTIEQFF.